These T cell receptor beta chains were read from a single sample in a study of control samples from healthy donors and cancer patients. TCRdb's table, derived via immunoSEQ multiplex PCR, lists solely in-frame clones and lacks some. The sample includes approximately 150,000 clones, 93% of them seen just once. Sequencing used blood. All receptors come from a man between 18 and 35 years old in good health. Both conserved end residues are part of each CDR3. D genes are given only for firm matches. Size tells how often a clone was seen (once, few, many) or the class of an expanded clone, and some rows leave it out.

DNA	CDR3	J	size	D	V
TGCGCCAGCAGTTCTAAAAGTGGGGCGGGAGGCCCCGGGGAGCTGTTTTTT	CASSSKSGAGGPGELFF	TRBJ2-2	few	TRBD2	TRBV5-1
TGTGCCATCAGTGAGCTGGGAATCGACACTGAAGCTTTCTTT	CAISELGIDTEAFF	TRBJ1-1	-	-	TRBV10-3
TGTGCCAGCAGTCCAAGTCCCGCCTCTGGGGCCAACGTCCTGACTTTC	CASSPSPASGANVLTF	TRBJ2-6	-	-	TRBV28
TGTGCCAGCAGTGAACTAGCGGGAGGAGGAGATACGCAGTATTTT	CASSELAGGGDTQYF	TRBJ2-3	once	TRBD2	TRBV2
TGCGCCAGCAGCTTGGAACACTTCCCTTCGGGCAATCAGCCCCAGCATTTT	CASSLEHFPSGNQPQHF	TRBJ1-5	-	-	TRBV5-1
TGTGCCAGCAGCTTGACAGGGGGCCCCACCGGGGAGCTGTTTTTT	CASSLTGGPTGELFF	TRBJ2-2	-	TRBD1	TRBV11-2
TGTGCCAGCACCAGGAGCTCCTATAATTCACCCCTCCACTTT	CASTRSSYNSPLHF	TRBJ1-6	-	-	TRBV6-5
TGTGCCAGCAGCTTAGCTCCTGGGTGGGGGGGTAATTCACCCCTCCACTTT	CASSLAPGWGGNSPLHF	TRBJ1-6	-	-	TRBV11-2
TGTGCCAGCAGCTTAACCCGGGACAGGGTAAAGGTCGATCAGCCCCAGCATTTT	CASSLTRDRVKVDQPQHF	TRBJ1-5	-	TRBD1	TRBV7-9
TGTGCCAGCAGTACGAATTGGGGCAATGAGCAGTTCTTC	CASSTNWGNEQFF	TRBJ2-1	-	-	TRBV28
TGTGCCACCCCGGGGGGCACTGAAGCTTTCTTT	CATPGGTEAFF	TRBJ1-1	-	-	TRBV5-8
TGTGCCAGCAGTTACGCTAGCGGGAGCGCGGAGACCCAGTACTTC	CASSYASGSAETQYF	TRBJ2-5	once	TRBD2	TRBV6-2/TRBV6-3
TGTGCCAGCAGCCAAGAGTCTGGCTACACCTTC	CASSQESGYTF	TRBJ1-2	-	-	TRBV3-1/TRBV3-2
TGTGCCAGCAGTGATGGGGCGGGAGGAAACGAGCAGTACTTC	CASSDGAGGNEQYF	TRBJ2-7	-	TRBD2	TRBV2
TGTGCCAGCAGCCAAGATAGACTAGCGGGAGAGGCTGAGCAGTTCTTC	CASSQDRLAGEAEQFF	TRBJ2-1	-	TRBD2	TRBV4-2
TGTGCCACCAGAAGGACAGGGGGTCGGGGCGAGCAGTACTTC	CATRRTGGRGEQYF	TRBJ2-7	-	TRBD1	TRBV15
TGTGCCAGCAACGATCGGAACACCGGGGAGCTGTTTTTT	CASNDRNTGELFF	TRBJ2-2	-	-	TRBV14
TGTGCCAGCAGCTTCGTTACGGGAGGCTACTACAATGAGCAGTTCTTC	CASSFVTGGYYNEQFF	TRBJ2-1	-	TRBD2	TRBV7-8
TGTGCCAGCAGTTACTCACAGGGAGGCGCTGAAGCTTTCTTT	CASSYSQGGAEAFF	TRBJ1-1	-	-	TRBV6-5
TGTGCCAGCAGTTTTATCCCCCTCCCGGGGGCCAACGTCCTGACTTTC	CASSFIPLPGANVLTF	TRBJ2-6	-	-	TRBV27
TGTGCCAGCAGCCCTCCGGGAGCCGGCTACACCTTC	CASSPPGAGYTF	TRBJ1-2	few	-	TRBV7-2
TGTGCCAGAAGCCGGGGACAGGCGACACAACTGGAAAGGTACGAGCAGTACTTC	CARSRGQATQLERYEQYF	TRBJ2-7	-	TRBD1	TRBV5-3
TGTGCCAGCAGGAGGGCAGGGGGGTCAGATACGCAGTATTTT	CASRRAGGSDTQYF	TRBJ2-3	-	-	TRBV19
TGCGCCAGCAGCTTGGCCGGGGACACGGGCGAGCAGTACTTC	CASSLAGDTGEQYF	TRBJ2-7	-	-	TRBV5-1
TGTGCCAGTAGTATACGGGTTAGGAGCACTGAAGCTTTCTTT	CASSIRVRSTEAFF	TRBJ1-1	once	-	TRBV19
TGTGCCAGCTCACCACCGTGGGGGTTGAACACTGAAGCTTTCTTT	CASSPPWGLNTEAFF	TRBJ1-1	-	-	TRBV18
TGTGCCAGCAGCCGACAGGGCTACGAGCAGTACTTC	CASSRQGYEQYF	TRBJ2-7	once	TRBD1	TRBV11-2
TGTGCCAGCAGCCTTGGACAGGATGATGGCGGCTACACCTTC	CASSLGQDDGGYTF	TRBJ1-2	-	TRBD1	TRBV6-5
TGTGCCAGCAGCTTAGGGGGCCGGCATTCACCCCTCCACTTT	CASSLGGRHSPLHF	TRBJ1-6	once	-	TRBV7-9
TGTGCCAGCACTCAACGGGGAAAAGAGACCCAGTACTTC	CASTQRGKETQYF	TRBJ2-5	-	-	TRBV6-6
TGCAGTGCTAAGCGGGGGACTGAAGCTTTCTTT	CSAKRGTEAFF	TRBJ1-1	-	-	TRBV20-1
TGCGCCAGCAGCCAAGTCCCAGGGACCTATGGCTACACCTTC	CASSQVPGTYGYTF	TRBJ1-2	-	-	TRBV4-3
TGTGCCAGCAGTGAAGCGGGTCGACACGAGTTGGGGGAGACCCAGTACTTC	CASSEAGRHELGETQYF	TRBJ2-5	-	-	TRBV2
TGCAGCGTTGATCGGGGGTTGAATCAGCCCCAGCATTTT	CSVDRGLNQPQHF	TRBJ1-5	-	-	TRBV29-1
TGCGCCAGCAGGGAGGGGTTGGACTATGGCTACACCTTC	CASREGLDYGYTF	TRBJ1-2	-	-	TRBV5-1
TGTGCCAGCAGTTTAGGCCCCTACACTGAAGCTTTCTTT	CASSLGPYTEAFF	TRBJ1-1	-	-	TRBV27